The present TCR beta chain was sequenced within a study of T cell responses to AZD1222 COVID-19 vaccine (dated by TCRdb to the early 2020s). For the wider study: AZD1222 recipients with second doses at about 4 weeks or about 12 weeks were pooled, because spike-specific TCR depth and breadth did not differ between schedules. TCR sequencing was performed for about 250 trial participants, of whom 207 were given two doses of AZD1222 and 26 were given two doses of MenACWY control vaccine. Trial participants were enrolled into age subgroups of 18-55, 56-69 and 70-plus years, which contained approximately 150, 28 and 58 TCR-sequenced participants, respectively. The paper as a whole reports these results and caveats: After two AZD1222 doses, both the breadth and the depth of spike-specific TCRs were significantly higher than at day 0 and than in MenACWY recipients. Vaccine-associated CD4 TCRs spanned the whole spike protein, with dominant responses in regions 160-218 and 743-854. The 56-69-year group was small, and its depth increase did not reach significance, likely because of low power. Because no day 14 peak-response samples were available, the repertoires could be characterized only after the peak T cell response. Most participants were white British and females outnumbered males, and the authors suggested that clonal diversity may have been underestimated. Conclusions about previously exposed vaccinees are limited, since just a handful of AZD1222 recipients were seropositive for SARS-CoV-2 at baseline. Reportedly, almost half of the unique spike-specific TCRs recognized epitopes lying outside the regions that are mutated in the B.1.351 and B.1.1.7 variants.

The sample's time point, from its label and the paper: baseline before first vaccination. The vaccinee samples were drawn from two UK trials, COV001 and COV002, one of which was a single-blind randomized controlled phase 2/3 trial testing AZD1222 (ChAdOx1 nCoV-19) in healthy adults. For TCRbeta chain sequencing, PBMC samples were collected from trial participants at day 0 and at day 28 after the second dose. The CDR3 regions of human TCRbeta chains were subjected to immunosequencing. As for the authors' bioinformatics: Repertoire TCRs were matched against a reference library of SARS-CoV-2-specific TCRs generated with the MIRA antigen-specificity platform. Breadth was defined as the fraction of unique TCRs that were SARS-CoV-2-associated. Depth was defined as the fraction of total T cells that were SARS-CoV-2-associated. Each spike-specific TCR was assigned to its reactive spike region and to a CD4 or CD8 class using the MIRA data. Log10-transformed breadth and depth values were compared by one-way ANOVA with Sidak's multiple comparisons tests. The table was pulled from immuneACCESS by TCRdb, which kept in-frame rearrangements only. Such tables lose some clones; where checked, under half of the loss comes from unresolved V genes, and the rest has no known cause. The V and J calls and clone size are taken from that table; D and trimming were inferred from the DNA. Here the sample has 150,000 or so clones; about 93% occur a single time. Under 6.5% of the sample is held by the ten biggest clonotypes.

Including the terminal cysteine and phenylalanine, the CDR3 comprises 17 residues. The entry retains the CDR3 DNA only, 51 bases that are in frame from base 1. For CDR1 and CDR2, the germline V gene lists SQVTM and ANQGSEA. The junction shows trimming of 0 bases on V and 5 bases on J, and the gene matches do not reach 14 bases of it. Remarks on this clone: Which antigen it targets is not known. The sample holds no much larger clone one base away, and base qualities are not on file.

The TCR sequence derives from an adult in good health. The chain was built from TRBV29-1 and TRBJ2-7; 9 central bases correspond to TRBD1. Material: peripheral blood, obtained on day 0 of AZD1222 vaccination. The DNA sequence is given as TGCAGCGTTGAAGACCCAAATTCACAGGGGGCGATCGACGAGCAGTACTTC. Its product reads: CSVEDPNSQGAIDEQYF.